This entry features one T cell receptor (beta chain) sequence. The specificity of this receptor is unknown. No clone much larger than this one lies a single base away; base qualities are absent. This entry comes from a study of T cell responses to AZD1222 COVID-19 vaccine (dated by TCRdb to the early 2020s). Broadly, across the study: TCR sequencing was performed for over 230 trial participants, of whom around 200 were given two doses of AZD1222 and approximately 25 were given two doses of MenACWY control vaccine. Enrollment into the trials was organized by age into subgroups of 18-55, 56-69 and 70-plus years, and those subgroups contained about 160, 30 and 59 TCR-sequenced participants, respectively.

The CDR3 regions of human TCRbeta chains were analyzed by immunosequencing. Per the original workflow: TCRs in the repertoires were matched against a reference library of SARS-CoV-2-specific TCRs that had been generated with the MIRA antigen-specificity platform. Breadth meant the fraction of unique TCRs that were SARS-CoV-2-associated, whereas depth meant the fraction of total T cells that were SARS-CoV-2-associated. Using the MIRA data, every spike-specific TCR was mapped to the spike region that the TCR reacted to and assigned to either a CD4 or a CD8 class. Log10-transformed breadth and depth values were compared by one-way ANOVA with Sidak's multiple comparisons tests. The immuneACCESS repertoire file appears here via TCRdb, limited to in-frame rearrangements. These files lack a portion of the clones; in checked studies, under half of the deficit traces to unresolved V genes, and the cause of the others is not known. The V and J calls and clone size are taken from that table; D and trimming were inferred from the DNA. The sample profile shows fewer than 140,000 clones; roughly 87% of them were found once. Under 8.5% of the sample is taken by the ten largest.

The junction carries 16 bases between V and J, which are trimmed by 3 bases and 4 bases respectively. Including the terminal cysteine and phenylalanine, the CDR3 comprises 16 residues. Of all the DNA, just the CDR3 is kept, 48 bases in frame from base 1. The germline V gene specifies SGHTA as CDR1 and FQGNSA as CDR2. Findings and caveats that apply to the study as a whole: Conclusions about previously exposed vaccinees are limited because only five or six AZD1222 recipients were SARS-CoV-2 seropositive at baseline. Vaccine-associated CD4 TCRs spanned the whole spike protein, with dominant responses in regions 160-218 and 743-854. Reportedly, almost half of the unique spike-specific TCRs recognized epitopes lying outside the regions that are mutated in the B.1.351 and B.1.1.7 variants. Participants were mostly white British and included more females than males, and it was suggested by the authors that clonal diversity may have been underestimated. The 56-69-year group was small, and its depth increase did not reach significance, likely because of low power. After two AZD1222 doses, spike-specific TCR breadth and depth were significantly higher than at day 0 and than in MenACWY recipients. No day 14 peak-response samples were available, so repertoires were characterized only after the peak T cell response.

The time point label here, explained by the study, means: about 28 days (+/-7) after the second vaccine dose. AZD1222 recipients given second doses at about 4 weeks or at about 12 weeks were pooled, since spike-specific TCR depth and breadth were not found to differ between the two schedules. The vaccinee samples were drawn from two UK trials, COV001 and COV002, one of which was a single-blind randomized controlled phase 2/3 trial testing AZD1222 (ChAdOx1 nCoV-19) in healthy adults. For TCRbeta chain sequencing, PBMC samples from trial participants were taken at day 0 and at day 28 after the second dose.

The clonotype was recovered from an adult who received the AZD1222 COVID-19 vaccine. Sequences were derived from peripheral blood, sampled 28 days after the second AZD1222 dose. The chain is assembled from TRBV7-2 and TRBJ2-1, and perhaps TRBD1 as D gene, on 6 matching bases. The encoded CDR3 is CASSFFAQGTYNEQFF. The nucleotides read TGTGCCAGCAGCTTCTTCGCACAGGGAACTTACAATGAGCAGTTCTTC.